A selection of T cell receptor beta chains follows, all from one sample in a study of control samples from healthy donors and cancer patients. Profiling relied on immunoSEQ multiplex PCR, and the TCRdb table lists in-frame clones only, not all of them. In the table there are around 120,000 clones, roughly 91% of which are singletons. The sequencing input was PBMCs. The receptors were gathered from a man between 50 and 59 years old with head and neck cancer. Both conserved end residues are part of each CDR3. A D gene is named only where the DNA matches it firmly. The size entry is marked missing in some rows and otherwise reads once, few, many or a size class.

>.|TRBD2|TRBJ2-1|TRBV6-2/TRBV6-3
TGTGCCAGCAGTCTAATTCAGCCGGGACTAGCGGGGGCCTCCTACAATGAGCAGTTCTTC
CASSLIQPGLAGASYNEQFF
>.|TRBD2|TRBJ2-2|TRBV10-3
TGTGCCATCAGTTGGCGGGGGGGCACCGGGGAGCTGTTTTTT
CAISWRGGTGELFF
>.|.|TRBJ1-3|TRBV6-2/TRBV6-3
TGTGCCAGCAGTTATACGACCTCTGGAAACACCATATATTTT
CASSYTTSGNTIYF
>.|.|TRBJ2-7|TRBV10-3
TGTGCCATCAGTGGGGGTATGGACGAGCAGTACTTC
CAISGGMDEQYF
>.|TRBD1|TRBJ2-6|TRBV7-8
TGTGCCAGCAGCCCGTCCGCGGGACAGGGACGGTCTGGGGCCAACGTCCTGACTTTC
CASSPSAGQGRSGANVLTF
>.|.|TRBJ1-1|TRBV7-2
TGTGCCAGCAGCCGTGGGGGGGTAAACACTGAAGCTTTCTTT
CASSRGGVNTEAFF
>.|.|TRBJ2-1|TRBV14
TGTGCCAGCAGCGGCTATCAGGACTCGTCCTACAATGAGCAGTTCTTC
CASSGYQDSSYNEQFF
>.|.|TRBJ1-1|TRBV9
TGTGCCAGCAGCACCGCGGGCGAAGCTTTCTTT
CASSTAGEAFF
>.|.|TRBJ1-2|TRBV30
TGTGCCTGGAGTCGGGGCGGGGCCCTAAGGCTGGATGGCTACACCTTC
CAWSRGGALRLDGYTF
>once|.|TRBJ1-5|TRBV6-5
TGTGCCAGCCGACGAGGGGGAGGAAATCAGCCCCAGCATTTT
CASRRGGGNQPQHF
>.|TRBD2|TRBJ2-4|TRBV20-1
TGCAGTGCTAGTCGGGGGGTTGAAGGGAACATTCAGTACTTC
CSASRGVEGNIQYF
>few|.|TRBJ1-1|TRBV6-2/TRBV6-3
TGTGCCAGCAGTTATAAGGCTGCGTGGGGGAACACTGAAGCTTTCTTT
CASSYKAAWGNTEAFF
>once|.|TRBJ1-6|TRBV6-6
TGTGCCAGCACCATGCGGGTGTCGGATTCACCCCTCCACTTT
CASTMRVSDSPLHF
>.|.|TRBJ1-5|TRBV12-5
TGTGCTAGTGGTTTGAACGGGAACAATCAGCCCCAGCATTTT
CASGLNGNNQPQHF
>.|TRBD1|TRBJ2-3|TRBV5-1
TGCGCCACCTCGGAGGTACAGGGGGGCACAGATACGCAGTATTTT
CATSEVQGGTDTQYF
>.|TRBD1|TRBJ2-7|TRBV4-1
TGCGCCAGCAGCCAAGCCTGGGACAGGGGCTACGAGCAGTACTTC
CASSQAWDRGYEQYF
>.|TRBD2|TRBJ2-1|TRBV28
TGTGCCATCTCACCAGCGGGGGGTTACAATGAGCAGTTCTTC
CAISPAGGYNEQFF
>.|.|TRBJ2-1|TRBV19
TGTGCCAGTAGCCACCAGAGGGGGACGTACAATGAGCAGTTCTTC
CASSHQRGTYNEQFF
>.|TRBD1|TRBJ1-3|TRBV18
TGTGCCAGCTCACCGGGGACAGGGTTCGGAAACACCATATATTTT
CASSPGTGFGNTIYF
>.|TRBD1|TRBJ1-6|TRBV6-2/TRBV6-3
TGTGCCAGCAGCCCCGACAGGGCCCCATACCTCCACTTT
CASSPDRAPYLHF
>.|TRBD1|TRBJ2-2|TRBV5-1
TGCGCCACCTCCCGACAGGGGGCAGCCGGGGAGCTGTTTTTT
CATSRQGAAGELFF
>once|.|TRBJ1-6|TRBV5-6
TGTGCCAGCAGCTTGGCCAGGGGACCCCTCCACTTT
CASSLARGPLHF
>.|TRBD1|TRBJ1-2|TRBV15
TGTGCCACCAGCAGATCTTACAGGGGCGATGGCTACACCTTC
CATSRSYRGDGYTF
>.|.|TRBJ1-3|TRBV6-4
TGTGCCAGCAGTGACTCGGGAGCTGCCGGAAACACCATATATTTT
CASSDSGAAGNTIYF
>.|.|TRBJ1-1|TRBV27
TGTGCCACCTGGGGGAACACTGAAGCTTTCTTT
CATWGNTEAFF
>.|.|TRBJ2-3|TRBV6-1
TGTGCCAGCAGTGTGAGGCGGGGCTTTATAGCAGATACGCAGTATTTT
CASSVRRGFIADTQYF
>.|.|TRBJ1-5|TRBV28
TGTGCCAGCAGTCCCCCCGGAGCCAATCAGCCCCAGCATTTT
CASSPPGANQPQHF
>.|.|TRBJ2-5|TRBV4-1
TGCGCCAGCAGCAAGGGCGGGGCCCAAGAGACCCAGTACTTC
CASSKGGAQETQYF
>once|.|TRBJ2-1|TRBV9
TGTGCCAGCAGCGCCCCAGCGGGACAGGACTACAATGAGCAGTTCTTC
CASSAPAGQDYNEQFF
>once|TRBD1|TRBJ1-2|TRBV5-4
TGTGCCAGCAGCCGCGACAGGGGGCGCGACTATGGCTACACCTTC
CASSRDRGRDYGYTF
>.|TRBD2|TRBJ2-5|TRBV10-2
TGCGCCAGCAGTTCAGCGGGGGGAAGAGGAGAGACCCAGTACTTC
CASSSAGGRGETQYF
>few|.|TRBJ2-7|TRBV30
TGTGCCTGGAGTGTTTTGGGCGCTGAGTACGAGCAGTACTTC
CAWSVLGAEYEQYF
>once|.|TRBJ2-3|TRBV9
TGTGCCAGCAGCCCTCTCCCAGGTTCTAGCACAGATACGCAGTATTTT
CASSPLPGSSTDTQYF
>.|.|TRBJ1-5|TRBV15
TGTGCCACCGAAGACAGGTTCTCGAATCAGCCCCAGCATTTT
CATEDRFSNQPQHF
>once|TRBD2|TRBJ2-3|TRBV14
TGTGCCAGCAGTCCCCTAGAGCGGGGGCCCACAGATACGCAGTATTTT
CASSPLERGPTDTQYF
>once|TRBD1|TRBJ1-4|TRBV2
TGTGCCAGCACTGGACAGGGATCTATCGTAACTAATGAAAAACTGTTTTTT
CASTGQGSIVTNEKLFF
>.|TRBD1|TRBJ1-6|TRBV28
TGTGCCAGCAGTCAAATCGACAGGGAAGATCCACCCCTCCACTTT
CASSQIDREDPPLHF
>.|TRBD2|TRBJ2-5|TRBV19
TGTGCCAGTAGGGCCTTCGGGGGGGCCCAAGAGACCCAGTACTTC
CASRAFGGAQETQYF
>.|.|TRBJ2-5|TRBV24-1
TGTGCCACCAGTGATCCCGGGACCAACCAAGAGACCCAGTACTTC
CATSDPGTNQETQYF
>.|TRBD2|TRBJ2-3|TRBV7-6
TGTGCCAGCAGCCTCGGGCTAACTAGCGGGGGGCGTGGGTGGACGCAGTATTTT
CASSLGLTSGGRGWTQYF